Presented here are 10 T cell receptor beta chains from one specimen sequenced in a study of T cell repertoires in cytomegalovirus infection. MiXCR, run by TCRdb on the reads, gives a single entry per CDR3 protein. Counted here are tens of thousands of distinct CDR3 sequences, approximately 19% occurring once; the ten biggest clones make up about 48%. Antigens for these TCRs are unknown. The specimen was CD8+ T cells from cultured PBMCs, collected from culture after CMV antigen stimulation. These TCRs come from a human donor in good health (CMV status not recorded). Some clones in this sample may be carry-over from other donors' samples.

Many counts were recorded for this clonotype. The gene calls are TRBV7-2 and TRBJ1-2; 10 bases are shared with TRBD1. The CDR3 runs to 16 residues. In germline, CDR1 is SGHTA, CDR2 FQGNSA. J lost 4 bases, V lost 4 bases, and 9 bases had no gene match. CDR3 coding DNA: TGTGCCAGCAGCTCCCGGGACAGGGGTTCTGGCTATGGCTACACCTTC. It codes for CASSSRDRGSGYGYTF. Looking up the rest from reference TRBV7-2 and TRBJ1-2 gives the full variable domain: GAGVSQSPSNKVTEKGKDVELRCDPISGHTALYWYRQSLGQGLEFLIYFQGNSAPDKSGLPSDRFSAERTGGSVSTLTIQRTQQEDSAVYLCASSSRDRGSGYGYTFGSGTRLTVV.

This CDR3 reads CASSQDRDRLAYEQYF. The CDR3 nucleotides read TGCGCCAGCAGCCAAGATCGAGACAGGTTGGCCTACGAGCAGTACTTC. The chain combines TRBV4-3 with TRBJ2-7; the D gene is possibly TRBD1 (6 bases). The CDR3 loop spans 16 amino acids. The germline CDR1 and CDR2 sequences are LGHNA and YSLEER. Trimming removed 0 bases from V and 2 bases from J, with 14 bases in between.

The V and J genes are TRBV2 and TRBJ2-3; D might be TRBD2 (6 bases). The germline V and J ends were trimmed by 0 bases and 2 bases, with 12 bases remaining between them. The CDR3 runs 16 residues. CDR1 is SNHLY and CDR2 is FYNNEI in the germline V gene. In DNA, the CDR3 is TGTGCCAGCAGTGAAGCTCTGGGGGAGGCCACAGATACGCAGTATTTT. Encoded protein: CASSEALGEATDTQYF.

A few counts support this clonotype. This chain joins TRBV28 and TRBJ1-1, with D unresolved. The CDR3 covers 12 residues. Germline V lookup: CDR1 MDHEN, CDR2 SYDVKM. V dropped 8 bases and J dropped 4 bases, with 11 bases sitting between them. The CDR3 DNA reads as TGTGCCAGCGGAGGGTCAAGCACTGAAGCTTTCTTT. Encoded protein: CASGGSSTEAFF.

This clonotype was found many times. V gene TRBV2 combines with J gene TRBJ2-3, with 9 nucleotides matching TRBD2. The CDR3 sequence is 16 residues long. The V gene's germline CDR1 is SNHLY and CDR2 FYNNEI. V lost 7 bases and J lost 1; bases outside the gene matches: 9. The chain's CDR3 is CASTYRASGGTDTQYF. Here the CDR3 DNA reads TGTGCCAGCACCTACCGGGCTAGCGGGGGCACAGATACGCAGTATTTT. Drawing the rest from reference TRBV2 and TRBJ2-3, the complete variable domain is EPEVTQTPSHQVTQMGQEVILRCVPISNHLYFYWYRQILGQKVEFLVSFYNNEISEKSEIFDDQFSVERPDGSNFTLKIRSTKLEDSAMYFCASTYRASGGTDTQYFGPGTRLTVL.

The chain employs TRBV30 and TRBJ2-1, with TRBD2 matching over 14 bases. This CDR3 is built from 15 residues. Germline assignment: CDR1 GTSNPN and CDR2 SVGIG (reference sequence). Trimming at V came to 3 bases and at J to 4 bases, leaving 2 bases not matched to a gene. This CDR3 reads CAWRGTSGGYNEQFF. CDR3 DNA: TGTGCCTGGAGGGGGACTAGCGGGGGTTACAATGAGCAGTTCTTC.

This clonotype has at least ten counts. A junction boundary mismatches the germline segment, possibly from a read error. The V call is TRBV6-2 or TRBV6-3, the J call TRBJ2-1; TRBD2 agrees at 7 bases. The CDR3 extends over 13 amino acids. Germline-derived CDR1 and CDR2 are MNHEY and SVGEGT. Written as DNA, the CDR3 is TGTGCCAGCAGTTCCCTTTCGCGGGAGTATCAGCCCTTC. Amino acid sequence: CASSSLSREYQPF.

This clonotype was detected many times. The rearrangement uses TRBV11-3 and TRBJ1-1, with 8 bases aligning to TRBD1. CDR3 size: 12 residues. The germline gives CDR1 SGHNT, CDR2 YENEEA. V trimming: 4 bases; J trimming: 6 bases; junction bases outside the gene matches: 1. The CDR3, as DNA: TGTGCCAGCAGCTCGACAGGGGCTGAAGCTTTCTTT. Amino acids: CASSSTGAEAFF.

This clonotype was observed many times. The genes are TRBV20-1 and TRBJ2-1, with D maybe TRBD2 (6 bases). The CDR3 length is 17 residues. Trimming took off 0 bases at V and 0 bases at J, with 15 bases between the two ends. Germline V gene data show CDR1 as DFQATT and CDR2 as SNEGSKA (reference sequence). CDR3 amino acids: CSARDPTAGSSYNEQFF. As DNA, the CDR3 is TGCAGTGCTAGAGATCCAACGGCGGGAAGCTCCTACAATGAGCAGTTCTTC.

The chain combines TRBV27 with TRBJ2-5, with 9 bases identical to TRBD2. The length of the CDR3 is 14 residues. V lost 2 bases to trimming and J lost 5 bases; unmatched junction nucleotides: 3. The V gene's germline CDR1 is MNHEY and CDR2 SMNVEV (reference sequence). Here the CDR3 reads CASSLSSGGETQYF. The CDR3 DNA reads TGTGCCAGCAGTTTAAGCAGCGGGGGGGAGACCCAGTACTTC.